This T cell receptor (beta chain) was sequenced during a study of metastatic and nonmetastatic thyroid tumors. Patients were all untreated before their thyroid surgery. With MiXCR, TCRdb reprocessed the PCR reads. This table holds roughly 18,000 clones, about 34% found once. The germline gives CDR1 SNHLY, CDR2 FYNNEI. V gave up 1 base and J gave up 2 bases, with 6 bases separating them. The length of the CDR3 is 14 residues. This TCR came from a female donor with papillary thyroid cancer or a benign thyroid nodule (not recorded which). Some clones in this sample may be carry-over from other donors' samples. The sample taken for sequencing was tumor tissue. The chain combines TRBV2 with TRBJ1-5; D gene uncertain. The CDR3 DNA follows: TGTGCCAGCAGTGAAGGAGGGCGCAATCAGCCCCAGCATTTT. The encoded protein is CASSEGGRNQPQHF. Complete variable domain (other parts from reference TRBV2 and TRBJ1-5): EPEVTQTPSHQVTQMGQEVILRCVPISNHLYFYWYRQILGQKVEFLVSFYNNEISEKSEIFDDQFSVERPDGSNFTLKIRSTKLEDSAMYFCASSEGGRNQPQHFGDGTRLSIL.